A selection of T cell receptor beta chains follows, all from one sample in a study of T cells after yellow fever vaccination. TCRdb called the 5' RACE reads again in MiXCR, with one record for every CDR3 protein. Altogether a few hundred thousand distinct CDR3 sequences are present, around 5.2% being singletons, with the ten largest covering more than 3%. The material was CD4+ T cells sorted from PBMCs, obtained on the day of the yellow fever booster vaccination. The receptors here all came from a man younger than 35 who received the YFV17D yellow fever vaccine. CDR3s include the opening cysteine and the closing phenylalanine or tryptophan. Fields, in order: clone size, J gene, D gene, V gene, CDR3 DNA, CDR3 protein. D genes are given only for firm matches. Where a row states a size, it is once, few, many or the class of an expanded clone; other rows omit it.

. TRBJ1-1 . TRBV6-5 TGTGCCAGCAGTTACTCGGGTGGGTTCGACACTGAAGCTTTCTTT CASSYSGGFDTEAFF
. TRBJ1-1 . TRBV6-5 TGTGCCAGCACTAAGCCCGGGAACACTGAAGCTTTCTTT CASTKPGNTEAFF
few TRBJ1-6 . TRBV12-3/TRBV12-4 TGTGCCAGCAGTTTCGGCAGGGACTCACCCCTCCACTTT CASSFGRDSPLHF
many TRBJ1-1 . TRBV4-3 TGCGCCAGCAGCCAAGATATTTCTGGGAGCAGTGAAGCTTTCTTT CASSQDISGSSEAFF
many TRBJ1-2 . TRBV7-2 TGTGCCAGCAGCTTGTCTCAGTGGGTCTATGGCTACACCTTC CASSLSQWVYGYTF
few TRBJ2-4 TRBD2 TRBV7-2 TGTGCCAGCAGCTTAGCTTCGGGACTAGCGAACATTCAGTACTTC CASSLASGLANIQYF
. TRBJ1-1 . TRBV5-1 TGCGCCAGCAGCTTGGGCTCAACAGGCAACACTGAAGCTTTCTTT CASSLGSTGNTEAFF
. TRBJ2-6 . TRBV11-2 TGTGCCAGCAGCTTTGGTGCCTCCGGGGCCTACGTCCTGACTTTC CASSFGASGAYVLTF
few TRBJ2-3 . TRBV7-8 TGTGCCAGCGAGATCGGGGCAGGGAGCACAGATACGCAGTATTTT CASEIGAGSTDTQYF
many TRBJ2-4 . TRBV7-6 TGTGCCAGCAGCTCTCGGGTGGCAGACGGCATTCAGTACTTC CASSSRVADGIQYF
few TRBJ2-3 . TRBV20-1 TGCAGTGCTTCGAATCAGCCAGATACGCAGTATTTT CSASNQPDTQYF
many TRBJ2-7 . TRBV10-3 TGTGCCATCAGAATCAGGGGATCCAACGAGCAGTACTTC CAIRIRGSNEQYF
few TRBJ2-4 . TRBV9 TGTGCCAGCAGCCCGAATTTAAAGGAAACCAAAAACATTCAGTACTTC CASSPNLKETKNIQYF
few TRBJ2-2 . TRBV7-9 . CASSFGPGAGELFF
few TRBJ2-1 . TRBV20-1 TGCAGTGCTAGAGATTGGCGGAATGAGCAGTTCTTC CSARDWRNEQFF
few TRBJ2-2 . TRBV7-2 TGTGCCAGCAGCTTAGCTCTTCGAACGGACAGTTTGGGCGGGGAGCTGTTTTTT CASSLALRTDSLGGELFF
many TRBJ1-2 . TRBV6-2/TRBV6-3 TGTGCCAGCAGTTCAGAATATGGCTACACCTTC CASSSEYGYTF
few TRBJ1-2 . TRBV5-6 TGTGCCAGCAGCTTGGGGCCCTCGTCTAACTATGGCTACACCTTC CASSLGPSSNYGYTF
. TRBJ1-3 . TRBV4-2 TGTGCCAGCAGCCAAGATTGGGGAGCCGCTGGAAACACCATATATTTT CASSQDWGAAGNTIYF
. TRBJ2-2 . TRBV7-9 TGTGCCAGCAGCTTAAGGCGGGCGAACACCGGGGAGCTGTTTTTT CASSLRRANTGELFF
many TRBJ2-1 . TRBV7-2 TGTGCCAGCAGCCAAGCAGGGAATGAGCAGTTCTTC CASSQAGNEQFF
many TRBJ2-3 . TRBV29-1 TGCAGTGGGGGGGGCCCGGGACACCGCACAGATACGCAGTATTTT CSGGGPGHRTDTQYF
many TRBJ2-2 . TRBV24-1 TGTGCCACCAGTGATTCAGCCAGATTCACCGGGGAGCTGTTTTTT CATSDSARFTGELFF
few TRBJ1-1 . TRBV5-4 TGTGCCAGCAGCCCCTTAGACCCCAGGGGAGGGAACACTGAAGCTTTCTTT CASSPLDPRGGNTEAFF
many TRBJ2-1 . TRBV7-9 TGTGCCAGCAGCTCCCAAGGGACACTGGTCAATGAGCAGTTCTTC CASSSQGTLVNEQFF
. TRBJ2-4 . TRBV4-1 TGCGCCAGCAGCCCCCGGACAGCCGAGGGGTCACTAGCCAAAAACATTCAGTACTTC CASSPRTAEGSLAKNIQYF
many TRBJ2-5 . TRBV4-3 TGCGCCAGCAGCCAGGGCCCCGGGGCAGGGCAAGAGACCCAGTACTTC CASSQGPGAGQETQYF
many TRBJ2-1 . TRBV20-1 TGCAGTGCTCTTACAAACAGGGCTGATGAGCAGTTCTTC CSALTNRADEQFF
few TRBJ1-5 TRBD1 TRBV6-1 TGTGCCAGCAGTGAAGTCGGGACAGGGGGCTATCAGCCCCAGCATTTT CASSEVGTGGYQPQHF
. TRBJ1-4 TRBD1 TRBV5-6 TGTGCCAGCAGTCCGGGAGGGACAGAGGACGAAAAACTGTTTTTT CASSPGGTEDEKLFF
few TRBJ1-1 . TRBV12-3/TRBV12-4 TGTGCCAGCAGTTACCAGGGGACGGCCACTGAAGCTTTCTTT CASSYQGTATEAFF
many TRBJ2-2 TRBD1 TRBV15 TGTGCCACCAGCAGAGGACAGGGGGCGAACACCGGGGAGCTGTTTTTT CATSRGQGANTGELFF
. TRBJ2-1 . TRBV3-1 TGTGCCAGCAGCCAAACATGGGGCAGGGGGGGCAATGAGCAGTTCTTC CASSQTWGRGGNEQFF
few TRBJ1-4 . TRBV6-6 TGTGCCAGCAGTCACGGACAGAAAAATGAAAAACTGTTTTTT CASSHGQKNEKLFF
many TRBJ2-3 . TRBV3-1 TGTGCCAGCAGCCAAGATACGTGGGCCCTAAATACGCAGTATTTT CASSQDTWALNTQYF
. TRBJ2-3 . TRBV5-1 TGCGCCAGCAGCTTTCAGGGGTATGGCACAGATACGCAGTATTTT CASSFQGYGTDTQYF
many TRBJ2-4 TRBD1 TRBV5-1 TGCGCCAGCAGCTCCACGACAGGGATAAACATTCAGTACTTC CASSSTTGINIQYF
many TRBJ2-1 TRBD2 TRBV20-1 TGCAGTGCTACAGGCGGGAGCGGTCAGAGCTCCTACAATGAGCAGTTCTTC CSATGGSGQSSYNEQFF
. TRBJ1-5 TRBD1 TRBV27 TGTGCCAGCAGTTTCACGCCGACAGGGAATCAGCCCCAGCATTTT CASSFTPTGNQPQHF